The clone carrying this T cell receptor (beta chain) was detected only a few times. The antigen remains undetermined. Each CDR3 protein gets one entry after TCRdb re-called the 5' RACE reads with MiXCR. The repertoire consists of 280,000 or so distinct CDR3 sequences, with about 8.3% occurring once and the leading ten covering roughly 2.1%. This sample is drawn from a study of identical twins. Whole-study findings and limits: The authors noted that invariant MAIT and iNKT cells could partly confound zero-insertion analyses.

Germline-derived CDR1 and CDR2 are MNHEY and SMNVEV (reference sequence). This CDR3 has 14 amino acids. With 1 base removed from V and 6 bases from J, the gap between germline ends came to 10 bases. These data also featured in a second study, about yellow fever vaccine responses in identical twins.

This receptor was taken from a woman younger than 35 in good health. The V gene is TRBV27, the J gene TRBJ2-1, with D perhaps matching TRBD1 (6 bases). The specimen sequenced was memory (CD45RO+) T cells sorted from blood. CDR3: CASSLWGPRNEQFF. The DNA of the CDR3 is TGTGCCAGCAGTTTATGGGGGCCCCGCAATGAGCAGTTCTTC.